These T cell receptor beta chains were read from a single sample in a study of radiotherapy plus CTLA-4 blockade in lung cancer. Sequencing used immunoSEQ multiplex PCR; TCRdb keeps in-frame clones, though not all of them. The sample contains 95,000 to 150,000 clones, more than 80% of which appear only once. The starting material was peripheral blood, obtained from a patient treated with radiotherapy plus ipilimumab. Receptors were obtained from a human donor with non-small cell lung cancer that progressed on radiotherapy plus ipilimumab. Both conserved end residues are part of each CDR3. A D gene is named only where the DNA matches it firmly. Some rows mark clone size as missing; the rest say once, few, many or name a class of expanded clone.

CDR3 protein: CASSPRGQSSYLSSYF
CDR3 DNA: TGTGCCAGTAGCCCCCGGGGACAGAGTTCCTATCTCAGTTCTTACTTC
V gene: TRBV19
clone size: once
J gene: TRBJ2-5
D gene: TRBD1

CDR3 protein: CASSPRQGVRYEQYF
CDR3 DNA: TGTGCCAGCAGCCCTAGACAGGGTGTCCGCTACGAGCAGTACTTC
V gene: TRBV27
clone size: NA
J gene: TRBJ2-7
D gene: TRBD1

CDR3 protein: CASSQGQPGTQYF
CDR3 DNA: TGTGCCAGCAGCCAAGGGCAGCCCGGGACCCAGTACTTC
V gene: TRBV14
clone size: NA
J gene: TRBJ2-5
D gene: NA

CDR3 protein: CASSLEASGVGTDTQYF
CDR3 DNA: TGTGCCAGCAGCTTAGAGGCTAGCGGCGTAGGCACAGATACGCAGTATTTT
V gene: TRBV11-2
clone size: NA
J gene: TRBJ2-3
D gene: TRBD2

CDR3 protein: CSVVRQAGYNEQFF
CDR3 DNA: TGCAGCGTTGTCAGGCAGGCAGGCTACAATGAGCAGTTCTTC
V gene: TRBV29-1
clone size: few
J gene: TRBJ2-1
D gene: NA

CDR3 protein: CASSRFSSYNEQFF
CDR3 DNA: TGTGCCAGCAGCCGGTTCAGCTCCTACAATGAGCAGTTCTTC
V gene: TRBV28
clone size: NA
J gene: TRBJ2-1
D gene: NA

CDR3 protein: CASSLDKNEQFF
CDR3 DNA: TGTGCCAGCAGCTTAGACAAAAATGAGCAGTTCTTC
V gene: TRBV7-8
clone size: NA
J gene: TRBJ2-1
D gene: NA

CDR3 protein: CASRTKAGSSYEQYF
CDR3 DNA: TGTGCCAGCAGGACTAAAGCTGGAAGCTCCTACGAGCAGTACTTC
V gene: TRBV6-5
clone size: once
J gene: TRBJ2-7
D gene: NA

CDR3 protein: CASSLAGGSGEQFF
CDR3 DNA: TGTGCCAGCAGTTTAGCGGGAGGGTCAGGGGAGCAGTTCTTC
V gene: TRBV28
clone size: NA
J gene: TRBJ2-1
D gene: TRBD2

CDR3 protein: CASSEFSGRDWGNEQFF
CDR3 DNA: TGTGCCAGCAGTGAATTTTCCGGGCGGGATTGGGGCAATGAGCAGTTCTTC
V gene: TRBV25-1
clone size: NA
J gene: TRBJ2-1
D gene: NA

CDR3 protein: CASSQDFSHEQFF
CDR3 DNA: TGCGCCAGCAGCCAAGATTTCTCCCATGAGCAGTTCTTC
V gene: TRBV4-1
clone size: NA
J gene: TRBJ2-1
D gene: NA

CDR3 protein: CASSQSRDISEAFF
CDR3 DNA: TGTGCCAGCAGTCAGTCCCGGGACATTAGCGAAGCTTTCTTT
V gene: TRBV6-5
clone size: NA
J gene: TRBJ1-1
D gene: NA

CDR3 protein: CASRDTPNQPQHF
CDR3 DNA: TGTGCCAGCAGGGACACCCCAAATCAGCCCCAGCATTTT
V gene: TRBV6-5
clone size: NA
J gene: TRBJ1-5
D gene: NA

CDR3 protein: CASSQEVHKNIQYF
CDR3 DNA: TGTGCCAGCAGCCAAGAGGTCCACAAAAACATTCAGTACTTC
V gene: TRBV4-2
clone size: NA
J gene: TRBJ2-4
D gene: NA

CDR3 protein: CASSLDPGGPSGELFF
CDR3 DNA: TGCGCCAGCAGCTTGGACCCGGGAGGGCCTTCCGGGGAGCTGTTTTTT
V gene: TRBV5-1
clone size: NA
J gene: TRBJ2-2
D gene: TRBD2

CDR3 protein: CASSGGLLSEQFF
CDR3 DNA: TGTGCCAGCAGCGGGGGGTTATTGAGTGAGCAGTTCTTC
V gene: TRBV2
clone size: NA
J gene: TRBJ2-1
D gene: TRBD2

CDR3 protein: CSVEGPAGSSTF
CDR3 DNA: TGCAGCGTTGAAGGTCCGGCAGGGAGTTCCACCTTC
V gene: TRBV29-1
clone size: NA
J gene: TRBJ1-2
D gene: NA

CDR3 protein: CASSAGTGTSYEQYF
CDR3 DNA: TGTGCCAGCAGTGCCGGGACAGGCACCTCCTACGAGCAGTACTTC
V gene: TRBV6-6
clone size: NA
J gene: TRBJ2-7
D gene: TRBD1

CDR3 protein: CASRALPAGNPYEQYF
CDR3 DNA: TGTGCCAGCAGGGCTTTGCCAGCGGGAAACCCCTACGAGCAGTACTTC
V gene: TRBV2
clone size: NA
J gene: TRBJ2-7
D gene: TRBD2

CDR3 protein: CASSKTAMNTEAFF
CDR3 DNA: TGCGCCAGCAGCAAGACAGCTATGAACACTGAAGCTTTCTTT
V gene: TRBV5-1
clone size: NA
J gene: TRBJ1-1
D gene: NA

CDR3 protein: CASRGGAGTNTGELFF
CDR3 DNA: TGCGCCAGCAGGGGGGGGGCCGGAACGAACACCGGGGAGCTGTTTTTT
V gene: TRBV5-1
clone size: NA
J gene: TRBJ2-2
D gene: NA

CDR3 protein: CASSEVQGANEQFF
CDR3 DNA: TGTGCCAGCAGTGAAGTCCAGGGGGCAAATGAGCAGTTCTTC
V gene: TRBV6-1
clone size: NA
J gene: TRBJ2-1
D gene: TRBD1

CDR3 protein: CATGSGGSTDTQYF
CDR3 DNA: TGTGCCACTGGCAGCGGAGGGAGCACAGATACGCAGTATTTT
V gene: TRBV11-3
clone size: NA
J gene: TRBJ2-3
D gene: NA

CDR3 protein: CASSLYPSGYEQYF
CDR3 DNA: TGTGCCAGCAGCTTATATCCCTCTGGGTACGAGCAGTACTTC
V gene: TRBV11-3
clone size: NA
J gene: TRBJ2-7
D gene: NA

CDR3 protein: CASSPGGGGPYEQYF
CDR3 DNA: TGTGCCAGCAGCCCCGGGGGAGGGGGACCCTACGAGCAGTACTTC
V gene: TRBV6-1
clone size: NA
J gene: TRBJ2-7
D gene: NA

CDR3 protein: CASSTGLAGSQETQYF
CDR3 DNA: TGCGCCAGCAGCACCGGACTAGCGGGCTCTCAAGAGACCCAGTACTTC
V gene: TRBV5-1
clone size: NA
J gene: TRBJ2-5
D gene: TRBD2

CDR3 protein: CASSPTTGVSGNTIYF
CDR3 DNA: TGTGCCAGCAGCCCCACCACAGGGGTCTCTGGAAACACCATATATTTT
V gene: TRBV2
clone size: once
J gene: TRBJ1-3
D gene: TRBD1

CDR3 protein: CASSPQHTGELFF
CDR3 DNA: TGTGCCAGCAGTCCTCAGCACACCGGGGAGCTGTTTTTT
V gene: TRBV27
clone size: NA
J gene: TRBJ2-2
D gene: NA

CDR3 protein: CASSLDSGSTEAFF
CDR3 DNA: TGTGCCAGCAGCTTAGATTCAGGGTCCACTGAAGCTTTCTTT
V gene: TRBV7-3
clone size: NA
J gene: TRBJ1-1
D gene: NA

CDR3 protein: CASSLTGIGYEQYF
CDR3 DNA: TGCGCCAGCAGCTTGACGGGGATTGGCTACGAGCAGTACTTC
V gene: TRBV5-1
clone size: NA
J gene: TRBJ2-7
D gene: NA

CDR3 protein: CATSRVARGHQFF
CDR3 DNA: TGTGCCACCAGCAGAGTCGCTAGGGGACATCAGTTCTTC
V gene: TRBV15
clone size: once
J gene: TRBJ2-1
D gene: NA

CDR3 protein: CASKQGQGDWYEQYF
CDR3 DNA: TGTGCCAGCAAACAAGGACAGGGCGACTGGTACGAGCAGTACTTC
V gene: TRBV7-8
clone size: NA
J gene: TRBJ2-7
D gene: TRBD1

CDR3 protein: CASLRVGNTEAFF
CDR3 DNA: TGTGCCAGCCTCAGGGTGGGGAACACTGAAGCTTTCTTT
V gene: TRBV27
clone size: NA
J gene: TRBJ1-1
D gene: NA

CDR3 protein: CASSLRGWDTEAFF
CDR3 DNA: TGTGCCAGCAGCCTCAGGGGGTGGGACACTGAAGCTTTCTTT
V gene: TRBV2
clone size: NA
J gene: TRBJ1-1
D gene: TRBD1

CDR3 protein: CAISVSAGRGELFF
CDR3 DNA: TGTGCCATCAGTGTGTCAGCCGGTCGAGGGGAACTGTTTTTT
V gene: TRBV10-3
clone size: NA
J gene: TRBJ1-4
D gene: NA

CDR3 protein: CASAIRGPNYEQYF
CDR3 DNA: TGTGCTAGTGCCATTCGGGGACCCAACTACGAGCAGTACTTC
V gene: TRBV12-5
clone size: NA
J gene: TRBJ2-7
D gene: NA

CDR3 protein: CASRGQGQYYGYTF
CDR3 DNA: TGTGCCAGCAGGGGGCAGGGACAGTACTATGGCTACACCTTC
V gene: TRBV25-1
clone size: NA
J gene: TRBJ1-2
D gene: TRBD1

CDR3 protein: CASSTIFGPSNYGYTF
CDR3 DNA: TGTGCCAGCAGCACCATCTTTGGGCCCAGCAACTATGGCTACACCTTC
V gene: TRBV5-6
clone size: NA
J gene: TRBJ1-2
D gene: NA

CDR3 protein: CASSFTGKYYGYTF
CDR3 DNA: TGTGCCAGCAGCTTTACAGGGAAATACTATGGCTACACCTTC
V gene: TRBV14
clone size: NA
J gene: TRBJ1-2
D gene: NA

CDR3 protein: CASRGREYEQFF
CDR3 DNA: TGTGCCAGCAGAGGTAGGGAGTATGAGCAGTTCTTC
V gene: TRBV9
clone size: NA
J gene: TRBJ2-1
D gene: NA

CDR3 protein: CASRGAQRVGYTF
CDR3 DNA: TGTGCCAGCAGGGGGGCCCAAAGGGTTGGCTACACCTTC
V gene: TRBV6-1
clone size: NA
J gene: TRBJ1-2
D gene: NA

CDR3 protein: CATGQSYHPNYGYTF
CDR3 DNA: TGTGCCACCGGACAGTCGTACCACCCTAACTATGGCTACACCTTC
V gene: TRBV19
clone size: NA
J gene: TRBJ1-2
D gene: NA

CDR3 protein: CASSLGLANPEQYF
CDR3 DNA: TGCGCCAGCAGCTTGGGACTAGCCAACCCAGAGCAGTACTTC
V gene: TRBV5-1
clone size: NA
J gene: TRBJ2-7
D gene: TRBD2

CDR3 protein: CASSAPNVAGGRGDTQYF
CDR3 DNA: TGTGCCAGCAGCGCTCCAAACGTAGCGGGAGGTCGGGGAGATACGCAGTATTTT
V gene: TRBV11-3
clone size: NA
J gene: TRBJ2-3
D gene: TRBD2

CDR3 protein: CASSGGLAGPGYTQYF
CDR3 DNA: TGTGCCAGCAGCGGGGGACTAGCGGGGCCCGGGTATACGCAGTATTTT
V gene: TRBV7-8
clone size: NA
J gene: TRBJ2-3
D gene: TRBD2

CDR3 protein: CASSKGTGNTIYF
CDR3 DNA: TGTGCCAGCAGCAAAGGGACAGGAAACACCATATATTTT
V gene: TRBV5-6
clone size: NA
J gene: TRBJ1-3
D gene: NA

CDR3 protein: CASSLRTRTGGIGQYF
CDR3 DNA: TGTGCCAGCAGCTTGCGGACGAGGACAGGGGGCATCGGGCAGTACTTC
V gene: TRBV11-2
clone size: NA
J gene: TRBJ2-7
D gene: TRBD1

CDR3 protein: CASSSGLSYEQYF
CDR3 DNA: TGTGCCAGCAGCTCGGGACTTTCCTACGAGCAGTACTTC
V gene: TRBV11-3
clone size: NA
J gene: TRBJ2-7
D gene: NA